This T cell receptor (beta chain) was recorded in a study of cytomegalovirus exposure and HLA in healthy donors. Study-level points and caveats: In a later analysis, first-cohort TCR clusters were found to tend to co-occur in the approximately 120 validation repertoires.

TCRdb's table, derived via immunoSEQ multiplex PCR, lists solely in-frame clones and lacks some. The sample has about 150,000 clones; 70% to 90% are singletons. Deletions cut 8 bases from V and 0 bases from J, with 20 bases between. This CDR3 is 17 amino acids long. CDR1 SNHLY and CDR2 FYNNEI come from the germline V gene. This clone was observed once. Its target is unknown. The TCR sequence derives from a human donor in good health. The genes are TRBV2 and TRBJ1-5, with D unresolved. The specimen sequenced was PBMCs. CDR3 protein: CASQVAQPKYSNQPQHF. Written as DNA, the CDR3 is TGTGCCAGCCAGGTTGCGCAGCCGAAGTATAGCAATCAGCCCCAGCATTTT.